This TCR beta chain was captured by sequencing in a study of blood T cell repertoires in COVID-19. Whole-study context: Donors in the United States, Italy and Spain gave samples during acute or convalescent COVID-19. The analysed material was cDNA or gDNA that came from T cells, B-cell-depleted T cells, or PBMCs.

This CDR3 region has 14 residues. V shed 9 bases, J shed 3 bases, and the junction held 6 bases outside the gene matches. Germline-derived CDR1 and CDR2 are ENHRY and SYGVKD. Original data processing: Counts of nucleated cells, estimated from reference gene primer amplification, were obtained. Produced via immunoSEQ multiplex PCR; TCRdb's table is partial and in-frame only. The D gene and trimming were derived from the DNA, and the V and J assignments and clone size from that table. The data show about 91,000 clones, 88% seen once. The specimen sequenced was peripheral blood. The TCR comes from a woman aged 80 or over with active COVID-19. The rearrangement uses TRBV10-3 and TRBJ2-2, with 8 bases fitting TRBD1. CDR3 bases: TGTGCCATTCGACAGGGGCTGGACACCGGGGAGCTGTTTTTT. Residues: CAIRQGLDTGELFF.